Here is one TCR beta chain with its context. The record originates from a study of blood T cell repertoires in COVID-19. Recovered status applied to Cohort 3 donors who had two consecutive negative PCRs. It also applied to those with clearance or with symptom resolution. The CDR3 totals 14 residues. CDR1 and CDR2 from the germline V gene are SEHNR and FQNEAQ (reference sequence). V lost 8 bases to trimming and J lost 4 bases, with 17 bases between them. Sequenced by immunoSEQ multiplex PCR; TCRdb stores in-frame clones only, minus some. The repertoire holds 150,000 to 200,000 clones, with about 84% as singletons.

This chain joins TRBV7-9 and TRBJ2-5; tentatively, D is TRBD1 (6 bases). The sample was PBMCs or T cells enriched from blood (not recorded which). The sequence came from a man aged 50-59 years who had recovered from COVID-19. The CDR3 is CASGRDTSRETQYF. The CDR3 region has the DNA TGTGCCAGCGGCCGGGACACCTCCCGAGAGACCCAGTACTTC.